This TCR beta chain was identified in a study of blood T cell repertoires in COVID-19. Study overall: The United States, Italy and Spain were the sources of the acute and convalescent COVID-19 samples. PBMCs, B-cell-depleted T cells, or T cells provided the cDNA or gDNA that made up the material.

The CDR3 spans 13 residues. CDR1 is MDHEN and CDR2 is SYDVKM in the germline V gene. V lost 8 bases and J lost 6; bases outside the gene matches: 5. The authors' processing: Cell counts per sample came from amplifying reference gene primers. TCRdb's table, derived via immunoSEQ multiplex PCR, lists solely in-frame clones and lacks some. V, J and clone size were drawn from that table, and D and trimming were deduced from the DNA. Found here are 100,000 to 150,000 clones, approximately 81% of them singletons; the top ten hold 3% to 5%. What was sequenced was peripheral blood. The sequence derives from a man in his 60s with acute or convalescent COVID-19. The chain has TRBV28 and TRBJ2-1; 9 bases line up with TRBD1. Here the CDR3 reads CASLTGGSNEQFF. The CDR3 nucleotides are TGTGCCAGCTTGACAGGGGGGAGCAATGAGCAGTTCTTC.